The sequence of this T cell receptor (beta chain) was determined in a study of graft-versus-host responses after intestinal transplantation. The method was immunoSEQ multiplex PCR; TCRdb's version includes in-frame clones alone and lacks a portion of them. The sample consists of 40,000 or so clones, under 85% of them appearing once. This sequence originates from a human patient who received an intestinal transplant, so some T cells may come from the graft donor. This specimen was PBMCs, taken more than 950 days after transplant.

The CDR3 bases are TGTGCCTGGAGTGTATCTCTCAATCAGTTCTTC. Translating gives CAWSVSLNQFF. The V gene is TRBV30, the J gene TRBJ2-1; D is undetermined. Germline V gives CDR1 GTSNPN, CDR2 SVGIG (reference sequence). The CDR3 sequence is 11 residues long. Trimming shortened V by 0 bases and J by 13 bases, and 10 bases separated the two germline ends.